This TCR beta chain is from a study of graft-versus-host responses after intestinal transplantation. Study overall: Transplants given to recipients were multivisceral, liver-intestinal, or isolated intestinal.

Repertoires were generated with immunoSEQ multiplex PCR, while TCRdb's copy carries only in-frame clones and drops some. The repertoire holds 65,000 to 85,000 clones, with around 90% as singletons. J was trimmed by 1 base and V by 7 bases; bases with no gene match: 5. The germline gives CDR1 LNHDA, CDR2 SQIVND (reference sequence). This CDR3 is 16 amino acids long. V is TRBV19 and J is TRBJ1-6, with TRBD1 identical over 9 bases. The sequence derives from a human patient who received an intestinal transplant, so some T cells may come from the graft donor. The material sequenced was bone marrow, taken 700 to 850 days after intestinal transplantation. This chain's CDR3 is CASKGTGWSYNSPLHF. In nucleotides, the CDR3 is TGTGCCAGTAAAGGGACAGGGTGGTCCTATAATTCACCCCTCCACTTT.